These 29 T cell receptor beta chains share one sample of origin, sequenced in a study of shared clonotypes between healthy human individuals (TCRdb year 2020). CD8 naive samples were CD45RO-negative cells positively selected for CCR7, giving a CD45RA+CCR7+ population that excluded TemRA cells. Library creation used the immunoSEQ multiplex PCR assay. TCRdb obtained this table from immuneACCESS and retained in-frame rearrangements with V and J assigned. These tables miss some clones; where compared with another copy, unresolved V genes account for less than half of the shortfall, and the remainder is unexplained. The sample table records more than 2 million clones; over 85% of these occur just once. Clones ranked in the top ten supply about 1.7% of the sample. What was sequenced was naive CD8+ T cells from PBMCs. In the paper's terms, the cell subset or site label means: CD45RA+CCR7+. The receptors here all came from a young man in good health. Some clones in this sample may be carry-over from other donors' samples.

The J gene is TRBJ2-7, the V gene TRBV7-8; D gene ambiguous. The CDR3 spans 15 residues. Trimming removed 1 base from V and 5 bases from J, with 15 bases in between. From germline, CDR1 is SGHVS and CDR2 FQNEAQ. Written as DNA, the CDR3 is TGTGCCAGCAGCTTAGGTGGTCTGACATTCAACGAGCAGTACTTC. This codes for CASSLGGLTFNEQYF.

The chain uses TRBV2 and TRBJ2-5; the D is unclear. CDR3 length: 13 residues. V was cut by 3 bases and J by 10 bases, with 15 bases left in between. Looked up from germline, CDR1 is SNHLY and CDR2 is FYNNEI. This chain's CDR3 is CASSDRSYEVQYF. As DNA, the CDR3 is TGTGCCAGCAGTGATAGATCGTACGAGGTCCAGTACTTC. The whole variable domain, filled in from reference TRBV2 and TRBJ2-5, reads EPEVTQTPSHQVTQMGQEVILRCVPISNHLYFYWYRQILGQKVEFLVSFYNNEISEKSEIFDDQFSVERPDGSNFTLKIRSTKLEDSAMYFCASSDRSYEVQYFGPGTRLLVL.

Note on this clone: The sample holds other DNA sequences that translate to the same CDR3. The CDR3, as DNA: TGTGCCAGCAGTTTAATGGACGGTAATCAGCCCCAGCATTTT. Protein product: CASSLMDGNQPQHF. This chain joins TRBV27 and TRBJ1-5; D uncertain. V was shortened by 2 bases and J by 4 bases, with 9 bases between the two germline ends. In germline, CDR1 is MNHEY, CDR2 SMNVEV (reference sequence). The CDR3 runs to 14 residues.

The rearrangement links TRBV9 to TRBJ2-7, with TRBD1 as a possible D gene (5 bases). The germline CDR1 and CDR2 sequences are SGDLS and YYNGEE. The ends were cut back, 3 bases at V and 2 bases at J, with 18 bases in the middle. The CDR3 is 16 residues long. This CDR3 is CASSASRAQVPYEQYF. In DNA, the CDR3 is TGTGCCAGCAGCGCCAGTAGGGCACAGGTACCCTACGAGCAGTACTTC.

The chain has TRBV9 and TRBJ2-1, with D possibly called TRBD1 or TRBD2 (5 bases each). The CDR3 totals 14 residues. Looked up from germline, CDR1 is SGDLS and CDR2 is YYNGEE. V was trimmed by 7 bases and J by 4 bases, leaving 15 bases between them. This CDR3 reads CASGDRDPYNEQFF. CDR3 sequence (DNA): TGTGCCAGCGGGGACCGGGACCCATACAATGAGCAGTTCTTC.

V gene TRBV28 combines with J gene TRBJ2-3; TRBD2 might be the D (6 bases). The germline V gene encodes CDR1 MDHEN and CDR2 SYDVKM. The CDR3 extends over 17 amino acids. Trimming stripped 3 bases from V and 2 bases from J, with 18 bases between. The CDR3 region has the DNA TGTGCCAGCAGTTTCGTGAGCCGGGGGATCGACACAGATACGCAGTATTTT. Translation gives CASSFVSRGIDTDTQYF.

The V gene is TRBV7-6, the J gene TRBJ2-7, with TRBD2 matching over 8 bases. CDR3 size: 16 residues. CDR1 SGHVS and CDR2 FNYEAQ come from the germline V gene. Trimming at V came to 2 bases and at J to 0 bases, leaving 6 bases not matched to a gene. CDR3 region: CASSLSPGGSSYEQYF. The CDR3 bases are TGTGCCAGCAGCTTAAGCCCGGGGGGGAGCTCCTACGAGCAGTACTTC.

The CDR3 DNA follows: TGTGCCAGCACCTTATCTATCCGGACCAGGCTCCTAAGCGAGCAGTACTTC. This encodes CASTLSIRTRLLSEQYF. The V gene is TRBV27, the J gene TRBJ2-7; D call uncertain. Germline V CDR1 and CDR2: MNHEY, SMNVEV (reference sequence). There are 17 residues in the CDR3. Trimming shortened V by 7 bases and J by 6 bases, and 28 bases separated the two germline ends.

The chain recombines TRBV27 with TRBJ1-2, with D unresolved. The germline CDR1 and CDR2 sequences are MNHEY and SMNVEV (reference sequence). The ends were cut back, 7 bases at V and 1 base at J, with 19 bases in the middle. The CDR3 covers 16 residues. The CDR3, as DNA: TGTGCCAGCACCCCCTCGTTGGCGCGAGGTAACTATGGCTACACCTTC. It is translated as CASTPSLARGNYGYTF.

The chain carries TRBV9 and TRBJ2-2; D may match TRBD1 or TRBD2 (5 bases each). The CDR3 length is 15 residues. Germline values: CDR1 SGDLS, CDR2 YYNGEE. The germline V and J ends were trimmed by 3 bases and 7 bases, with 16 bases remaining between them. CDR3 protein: CASSAYFSGSGELFF. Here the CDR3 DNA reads TGTGCCAGCAGCGCCTACTTCTCAGGGAGCGGGGAGCTGTTTTTT.

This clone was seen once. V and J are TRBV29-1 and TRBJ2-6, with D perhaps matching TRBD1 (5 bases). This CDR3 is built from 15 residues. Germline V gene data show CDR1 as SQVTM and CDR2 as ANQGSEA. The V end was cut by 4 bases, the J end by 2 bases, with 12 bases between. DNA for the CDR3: TGCAGCGTTGGGCAGGGTGTGACTGGGGCCAACGTCCTGACTTTC. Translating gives CSVGQGVTGANVLTF.

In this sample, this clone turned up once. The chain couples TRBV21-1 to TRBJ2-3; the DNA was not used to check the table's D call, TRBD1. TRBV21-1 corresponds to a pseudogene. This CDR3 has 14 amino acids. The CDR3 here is CASRGTGPKDTQYF. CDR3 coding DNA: TGTGCCAGCAGGGGGACAGGGCCGAAAGATACGCAGTATTTT.

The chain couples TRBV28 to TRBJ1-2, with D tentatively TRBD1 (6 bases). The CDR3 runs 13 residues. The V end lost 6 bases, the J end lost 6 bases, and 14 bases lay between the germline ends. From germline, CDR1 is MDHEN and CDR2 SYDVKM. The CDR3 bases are TGTGCCAGCAGACTGCGGAGGGGGGATGGCTACACCTTC. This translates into CASRLRRGDGYTF.

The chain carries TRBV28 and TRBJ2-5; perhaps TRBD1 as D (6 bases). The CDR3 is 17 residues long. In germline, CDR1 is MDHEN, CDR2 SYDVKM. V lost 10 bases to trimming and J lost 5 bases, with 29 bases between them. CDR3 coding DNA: TGTGCCACCCAAACCCAAAAACTAGGGGGTACGGCGGAGACCCAGTACTTC. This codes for CATQTQKLGGTAETQYF. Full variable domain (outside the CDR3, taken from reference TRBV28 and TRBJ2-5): DVKVTQSSRYLVKRTGEKVFLECVQDMDHENMFWYRQDPGLGLRLIYFSYDVKMKEKGDIPEGYSVSREKKERFSLILESASTNQTSMYLCATQTQKLGGTAETQYFGPGTRLLVL.

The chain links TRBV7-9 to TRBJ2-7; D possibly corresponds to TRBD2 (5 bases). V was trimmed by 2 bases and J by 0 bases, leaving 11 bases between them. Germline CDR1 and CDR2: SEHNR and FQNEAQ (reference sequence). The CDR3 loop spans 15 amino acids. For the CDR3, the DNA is TGTGCCAGCAGCTTATGGGCACTAGGCTCCTACGAGCAGTACTTC. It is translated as CASSLWALGSYEQYF.

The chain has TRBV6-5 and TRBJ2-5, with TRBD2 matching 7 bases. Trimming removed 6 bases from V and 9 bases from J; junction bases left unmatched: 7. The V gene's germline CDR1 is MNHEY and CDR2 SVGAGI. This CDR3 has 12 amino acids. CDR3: CASSPGGSSQYF. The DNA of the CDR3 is TGTGCCAGCAGCCCCGGGGGGTCCTCCCAGTACTTC.

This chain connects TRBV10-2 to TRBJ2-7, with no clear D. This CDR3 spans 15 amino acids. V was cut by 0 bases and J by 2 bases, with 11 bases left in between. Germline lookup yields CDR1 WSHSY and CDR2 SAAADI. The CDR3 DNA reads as TGCGCCAGCAGTGAGTCGCGAGTCGATCCCTACGAGCAGTACTTC. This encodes CASSESRVDPYEQYF.

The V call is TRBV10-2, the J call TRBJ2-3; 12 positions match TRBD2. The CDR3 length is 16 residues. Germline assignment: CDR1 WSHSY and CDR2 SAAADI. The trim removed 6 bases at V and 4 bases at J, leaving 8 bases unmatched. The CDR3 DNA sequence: TGCGCCAGCAGCTTCGCCCTAGCGGGAGGGCCAGATACGCAGTATTTT. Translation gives CASSFALAGGPDTQYF.

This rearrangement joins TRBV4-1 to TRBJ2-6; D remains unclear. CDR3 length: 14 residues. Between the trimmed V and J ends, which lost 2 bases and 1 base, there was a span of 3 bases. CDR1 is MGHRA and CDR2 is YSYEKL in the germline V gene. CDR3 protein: CASSQPSGANVLTF. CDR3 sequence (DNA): TGCGCCAGCAGCCAACCATCTGGGGCCAACGTCCTGACTTTC.

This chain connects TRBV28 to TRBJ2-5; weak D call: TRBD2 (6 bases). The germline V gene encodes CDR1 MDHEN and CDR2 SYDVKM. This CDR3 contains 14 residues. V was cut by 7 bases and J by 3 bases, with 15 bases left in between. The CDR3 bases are TGTGCCAGCACACTAGCCACAGGAGAAGAGACCCAGTACTTC. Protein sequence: CASTLATGEETQYF.

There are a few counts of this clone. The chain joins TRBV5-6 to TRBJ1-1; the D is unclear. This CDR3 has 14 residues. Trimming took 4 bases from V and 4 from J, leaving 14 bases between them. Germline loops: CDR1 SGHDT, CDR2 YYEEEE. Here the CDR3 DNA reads TGTGCCAGCAGCCTTGGGGTTAAGGGCACTGAAGCTTTCTTT. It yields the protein CASSLGVKGTEAFF.

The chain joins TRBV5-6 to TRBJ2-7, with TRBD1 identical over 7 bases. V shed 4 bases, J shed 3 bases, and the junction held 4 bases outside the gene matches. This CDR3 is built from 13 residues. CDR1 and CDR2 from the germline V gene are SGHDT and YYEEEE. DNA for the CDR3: TGTGCCAGCAGCGCCAGGGGGTACTACGAGCAGTACTTC. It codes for CASSARGYYEQYF.

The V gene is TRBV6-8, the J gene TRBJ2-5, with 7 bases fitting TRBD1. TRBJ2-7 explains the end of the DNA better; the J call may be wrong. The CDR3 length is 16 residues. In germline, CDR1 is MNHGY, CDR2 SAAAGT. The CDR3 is CASSLERGQIRYEQYF. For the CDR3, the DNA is TGTGCCAGCAGTCTCGAGAGGGGACAGATACGTTACGAGCAGTACTTC.

CDR3 amino acids: CASSWRQGGTEAFF. CDR3 DNA: TGTGCCAGCAGTTGGCGACAGGGGGGCACTGAAGCTTTCTTT. The V and J genes are TRBV27 and TRBJ1-1; TRBD1 agrees at 9 bases. Per germline, CDR1 MNHEY and CDR2 SMNVEV (reference sequence). With 4 bases clipped from V and 4 bases from J, the junction kept 4 bases outside the gene matches. The CDR3 is 14 amino acids.

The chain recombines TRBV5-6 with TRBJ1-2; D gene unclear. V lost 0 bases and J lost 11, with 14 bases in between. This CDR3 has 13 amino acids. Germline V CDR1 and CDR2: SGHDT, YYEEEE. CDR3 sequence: CASSLAPSGRYTF. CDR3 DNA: TGTGCCAGCAGCTTGGCCCCGTCGGGAAGATACACCTTC.

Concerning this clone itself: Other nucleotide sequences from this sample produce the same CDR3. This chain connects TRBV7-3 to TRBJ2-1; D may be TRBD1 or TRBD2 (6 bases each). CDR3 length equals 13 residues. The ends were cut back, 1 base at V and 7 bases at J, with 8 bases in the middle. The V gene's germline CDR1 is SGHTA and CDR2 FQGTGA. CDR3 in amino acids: CASSLIGGNEQFF. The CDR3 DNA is TGTGCCAGCAGCTTAATAGGGGGGAATGAGCAGTTCTTC.

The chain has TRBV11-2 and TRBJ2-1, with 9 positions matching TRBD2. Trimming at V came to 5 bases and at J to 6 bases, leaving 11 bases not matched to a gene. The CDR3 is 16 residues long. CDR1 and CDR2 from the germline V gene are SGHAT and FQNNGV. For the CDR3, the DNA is TGTGCCAGCAGCCTCAGCCGGCTAGCGGGATTCAATGAGCAGTTCTTC. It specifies CASSLSRLAGFNEQFF.

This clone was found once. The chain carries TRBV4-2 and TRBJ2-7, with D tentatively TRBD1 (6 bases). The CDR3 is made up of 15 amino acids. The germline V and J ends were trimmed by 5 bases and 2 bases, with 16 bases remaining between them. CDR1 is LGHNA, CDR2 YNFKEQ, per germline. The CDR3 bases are TGTGCCAGCAGCGAAAGGGGGACGTCACCCTACGAGCAGTACTTC. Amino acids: CASSERGTSPYEQYF.

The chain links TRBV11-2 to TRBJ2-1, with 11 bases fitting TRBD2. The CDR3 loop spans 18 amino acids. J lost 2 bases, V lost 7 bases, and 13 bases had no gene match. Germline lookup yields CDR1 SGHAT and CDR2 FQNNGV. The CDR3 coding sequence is TGTGCCAGCACCGCCCGAAGTACTAGCGGGAGAACCTACAATGAGCAGTTCTTC. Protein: CASTARSTSGRTYNEQFF.